This T cell receptor beta chain was observed in a study of T cell responses to AZD1222 COVID-19 vaccine. Broader study findings: Per reports, nearly half of all spike-specific TCRs target regions that are unmutated in variants.

Of note for this clone: What it binds is not known.

The method was immunoSEQ multiplex PCR; TCRdb's version includes in-frame clones alone and lacks a portion of them. The data hold 170,000 or so clones, with around 90% observed a single time. This receptor was identified in an adult in good health. Sequences were derived from peripheral blood, sampled on day 0 of AZD1222 vaccination.

CDR3 in DNA: TGTGCCAGCAGCCCCGGACAGTTCCTGAACACTGAAGCTTTCTTT. Its protein is CASSPGQFLNTEAFF. The rearrangement links TRBV14 to TRBJ1-1, with D perhaps TRBD1 (6 bases). The germline V gene encodes CDR1 SGHDN and CDR2 FVKESK. Trimming removed 4 bases from V and 0 bases from J, with 12 bases in between. The CDR3 contains 15 residues.